This is a list of T cell receptor beta chains from one sample in a study of blood T cells in healthy people across ages. Each CDR3 protein gets one entry after TCRdb re-called the 5' RACE reads with MiXCR. In the table there are approximately 940,000 distinct CDR3 sequences, around 48% of which are singletons. Sequencing was done on a sample of blood. All receptors come from a man under 40 in good health. The CDR3 runs from the conserved cysteine through the conserved F or W. A D gene is named only where the DNA matches it firmly. Size values are once, few and many counts, or a class for expanded clones, and some rows have none.

clone_size j_call v_call cdr3_length d_call cdr3_aa cdr3_nt
. TRBJ2-7 TRBV6-5 16 . CASAASTGNFGYEQYF TGTGCCAGCGCAGCGTCAACAGGAAATTTTGGCTACGAGCAGTACTTC
once TRBJ1-2 TRBV20-1 8 . CSAPGYTF TGCAGTGCTCCGGGCTACACCTTC
few TRBJ2-3 TRBV4-1 16 . CASSQALGTSTDTQYF TGCGCCAGCAGCCAAGCTCTCGGGACTAGCACAGATACGCAGTATTTT
. TRBJ2-7 TRBV21-1 15 . CASSSGQGDLYEQYF TGTGCCAGCAGCTCGGGACAGGGAGACCTCTACGAGCAGTACTTC
. TRBJ1-5 TRBV6-1 16 . CASSEGQGRMNQPQHF TGTGCCAGCAGTGAAGGGCAGGGCAGGATGAATCAGCCCCAGCATTTT
. TRBJ2-4 TRBV12-3/TRBV12-4 13 TRBD1 CASAGTGGNIQYF TGTGCCAGCGCCGGGACAGGGGGGAACATTCAGTACTTC
. TRBJ2-5 TRBV18 13 . CASSQGTGETQYF TGTGCCAGCTCACAGGGGACGGGGGAGACCCAGTACTTC
once TRBJ2-7 TRBV6-2/TRBV6-3 15 . CASSPGDRLSYEQYF TGTGCCAGCAGCCCGGGGGACAGACTCTCCTACGAGCAGTACTTC
. TRBJ1-1 TRBV27 12 . CASGQTNTEAFF TGTGCCAGTGGACAGACAAACACTGAAGCTTTCTTT
. TRBJ2-7 TRBV24-1 13 . CATSDLCVYEQYF TGTGCCACCAGTGATTTGTGTGTCTACGAGCAGTACTTC
. TRBJ2-1 TRBV9 17 . CASSVDGETSSYNEQFF TGTGCCAGCAGCGTAGATGGGGAGACGAGCTCCTACAATGAGCAGTTCTTC
. TRBJ2-1 TRBV7-2 15 . CASSRTGTPYNEQFF TGTGCCAGCAGTCGAACCGGGACCCCATACAATGAGCAGTTCTTC
few TRBJ2-7 TRBV3-1 13 TRBD1 CASKADRAYEQYF TGTGCCAGCAAGGCTGACAGGGCGTACGAGCAGTACTTC
. TRBJ1-5 TRBV5-6 15 . CASSSGQIENQPQHF TGTGCCAGCAGCTCCGGACAGATCGAGAATCAGCCCCAGCATTTT
. TRBJ2-7 TRBV4-2 15 TRBD2 CASSQASGGTYEQYF TGTGCCAGCAGCCAAGCCAGCGGGGGAACCTACGAGCAGTACTTC
. TRBJ2-2 TRBV7-7 16 . CASSLAEAGVTGELFF TGTGCTAGCAGCCTAGCGGAGGCAGGGGTCACCGGGGAGCTGTTTTTT
. TRBJ1-2 TRBV9 16 . CASSVTGTEDTYGYTF TGTGCCAGCAGCGTAACCGGGACGGAAGATACTTATGGCTACACCTTC
. TRBJ2-7 TRBV20-1 14 TRBD1 CSAKPGQASYEQYF TGCAGTGCCAAACCGGGACAGGCCTCCTACGAGCAGTACTTC
. TRBJ1-1 TRBV5-1 14 . CASSPGEPNTEAFF TGCGCCAGCAGCCCGGGCGAGCCGAACACTGAAGCTTTCTTT
. TRBJ2-1 TRBV6-1 12 TRBD2 CASNPSGYEQFF TGTGCCAGCAATCCTAGCGGGTACGAGCAGTTCTTC
. TRBJ2-5 TRBV20-1 13 TRBD1 CSVARGLGETQYF TGCAGTGTGGCCAGGGGGCTTGGAGAGACCCAGTACTTC
. TRBJ2-7 TRBV29-1 12 . CSVEGQFGEQYF TGCAGCGTTGAAGGGCAGTTCGGCGAGCAGTACTTC
. TRBJ1-5 TRBV7-2 15 . CASSLAPSSNQPQHF TGTGCCAGCAGCTTAGCTCCCAGTAGCAATCAGCCCCAGCATTTT
. TRBJ1-5 TRBV20-1 14 TRBD1 CSARKGASNQPQHF TGCAGTGCTAGGAAGGGGGCTAGCAATCAGCCCCAGCATTTT
. TRBJ2-5 TRBV6-4 15 TRBD2 CASKATSGGTGEQYF TGTGCCAGCAAAGCGACTAGCGGGGGTACGGGTGAGCAGTACTTC
few TRBJ1-4 TRBV5-1 14 . CASSLYRGGEKLFF TGCGCCAGCAGCTTGTACCGGGGAGGGGAAAAACTGTTTTTT
. TRBJ2-1 TRBV18 17 . CASSPAAEAFGHNEQFF TGTGCCAGCTCACCAGCGGCGGAGGCGTTCGGTCACAATGAGCAGTTCTTC
. TRBJ1-3 TRBV7-2 15 TRBD1 CASSLDRVGGNTIYF TGTGCCAGCAGCCTGGACAGGGTCGGTGGAAACACCATATATTTT
few TRBJ2-2 TRBV20-1 14 . CSARERGDTGELFF TGCAGTGCTAGAGAGAGGGGGGACACCGGGGAGCTGTTTTTT
. TRBJ2-5 TRBV3-1 13 . CAGSPTPAETQYF TGTGCCGGCAGCCCGACCCCGGCAGAGACCCAGTACTTC
. TRBJ1-5 TRBV30 13 TRBD1 CAWAGTENQPQHF TGTGCCTGGGCCGGGACAGAGAATCAGCCCCAGCATTTT
. TRBJ2-7 TRBV12-3/TRBV12-4 15 . CASSHPPGGTYEQYF TGTGCCAGCAGCCACCCTCCGGGCGGAACCTACGAGCAGTACTTC
few TRBJ1-5 TRBV6-5 15 . CASSYRQTGHQPQHF TGTGCCAGCAGTTACCGCCAGACGGGGCATCAGCCCCAGCATTTT
. TRBJ2-5 TRBV20-1 11 . CSAGPLETQYF TGCAGTGCTGGCCCCCTAGAGACCCAGTACTTC
. TRBJ2-7 TRBV5-8 16 TRBD2 CASSSGLTSGGHEQYF TGTGCCAGCAGCTCTGGACTAACCTCGGGGGGTCACGAGCAGTACTTC
. TRBJ2-3 TRBV2 15 TRBD2 CASSVIAGGRDTQYF TGTGCCAGCAGTGTAATAGCGGGGGGGAGAGATACGCAGTATTTT
. TRBJ1-1 TRBV7-2 14 . CASSLERARTEAFF TGTGCCAGCAGCTTAGAGAGGGCTAGGACTGAAGCTTTCTTT
. TRBJ2-7 TRBV6-1 14 TRBD1 CARPTGPSSYEQYF TGTGCCAGACCGACAGGGCCCTCCTCCTACGAGCAGTACTTC
. TRBJ2-7 TRBV20-1 12 TRBD1 CSAPDRAREQYF TGCAGTGCCCCGGACAGGGCACGGGAGCAGTACTTC
. TRBJ1-2 TRBV2 13 TRBD1 CASRGDSYYGYTF TGTGCCAGCAGAGGGGACAGTTACTATGGCTACACCTTC
few TRBJ2-4 TRBV20-1 14 . CSASVPGVGNIQYF TGCAGTGCTAGTGTGCCCGGGGTTGGAAACATTCAGTACTTC
once TRBJ2-7 TRBV7-2 15 TRBD2 CASSSPLAMVHEQYF TGTGCCAGCAGCTCCCCACTAGCGATGGTACACGAGCAGTACTTC
. TRBJ2-6 TRBV3-1 15 . CASSAQSPGANVLTF TGTGCCAGCAGCGCTCAGAGCCCTGGGGCCAACGTTCTGACTTTC
. TRBJ2-7 TRBV9 14 TRBD1 CASTLTGDSNEQYF TGTGCCAGCACCTTAACAGGGGATTCTAACGAGCAGTACTTC
. TRBJ2-3 TRBV20-1 15 TRBD2 CSAPSGGHPADTQYF TGCAGTGCTCCTAGCGGGGGTCACCCGGCAGATACGCAGTATTTT
few TRBJ1-2 TRBV20-1 16 . CSARVLGHQANYGYTF TGCAGTGCTAGGGTTCTGGGACATCAAGCTAACTATGGCTACACCTTC